This T cell receptor (beta chain) was captured by sequencing in a study of blood T cell repertoires in COVID-19. Whole-study context: PBMCs, B-cell-depleted T cells, or T cells were the source of the cDNA or gDNA that made up the material.

Authors' analysis steps: Reference gene primer amplification in the assay estimated nucleated cell counts. Here immunoSEQ multiplex PCR was the method, and the copy in TCRdb shows in-frame clones only, minus some. V and J calls plus clone size are reproduced from that table; the DNA served to infer D and trimming. The table includes about 210,000 clones, approximately 91% detected once. Trimming stripped 2 bases from V and 2 bases from J, with 7 bases between. This CDR3 has 13 amino acids. The TCR comes from a man between 18 and 29 years old with active or convalescent COVID-19. Sequencing was performed on peripheral blood. The chain links TRBV12-3 or TRBV12-4 to TRBJ2-7; D call uncertain. The CDR3 region has the DNA TGTGCCAGCAGTTTACGCACTCCCTACGAGCAGTACTTC. Translating it yields CASSLRTPYEQYF.